Listed below are T cell receptor beta chains from one sample, sequenced in a study of shared clonotypes between healthy human individuals. Using immunoSEQ multiplex PCR, the repertoire was profiled, and TCRdb retains in-frame clones only, with some absent. The sample lists fewer than 1.8 million clones; approximately 98.5% were seen once. Sequencing used naive CD4+ T cells sorted from blood. The origin of the receptors is a man between 25 and 39 years old in good health. Both conserved end residues are part of each CDR3. A D gene is named only where the DNA matches it firmly. Only some rows state a clone size, as once, few, many or a class for expanded clones.

>TRBJ2-7|TRBD2|.|TRBV28
CASRPGLAGVHEQYF
TGTGCCAGCAGGCCCGGACTAGCGGGCGTCCACGAGCAGTACTTC
>TRBJ1-2|TRBD1|.|TRBV2
CASSEAAGQGNYGYTF
TGTGCCAGCAGTGAAGCGGCGGGACAGGGTAACTATGGCTACACCTTC
>TRBJ2-3|.|.|TRBV5-4
CASSLETQVGDTQYF
TGTGCCAGCAGCTTGGAGACGCAGGTCGGGGATACGCAGTATTTT
>TRBJ2-7|.|.|TRBV7-9
CASSLALGAEQYF
TGTGCCAGCAGCTTAGCATTAGGTGCCGAGCAGTACTTC
>TRBJ1-1|.|once|TRBV19
CASSIVQTFTEAFF
TGTGCCAGTAGTATAGTCCAAACATTCACTGAAGCTTTCTTT
>TRBJ2-1|.|.|TRBV29-1
CSVCRTFGGNEQFF
TGCAGCGTATGTAGAACCTTTGGGGGGAATGAGCAGTTCTTC
>TRBJ1-4|.|.|TRBV28
CASRPIPHRFTTNEKLFF
TGTGCCAGCAGACCAATTCCCCATCGGTTTACAACTAATGAAAAACTGTTTTTT
>TRBJ1-1|.|.|TRBV7-8
CASSSGYGTEAFF
TGTGCCAGCAGCTCGGGCTACGGAACTGAAGCTTTCTTT
>TRBJ2-5|TRBD1|.|TRBV7-2
CASSITGGLQETQYF
TGTGCCAGCAGCATTACAGGGGGACTCCAAGAGACCCAGTACTTC
>TRBJ2-3|TRBD2|.|TRBV4-3
CASSQVHSGSYLTDTQYF
TGCGCCAGCAGCCAAGTTCACAGCGGGAGTTATCTCACAGATACGCAGTATTTT
>TRBJ1-5|.|.|TRBV27
CASSLGRSNQPQHF
TGTGCCAGCAGTCTTGGACGGAGCAATCAGCCCCAGCATTTT
>TRBJ2-3|TRBD2|.|TRBV9
CASSPRDGTSGRRTDTQYF
TGTGCCAGCAGCCCACGTGATGGGACTAGCGGACGCCGCACAGATACGCAGTATTTT
>TRBJ2-1|.|.|TRBV18
CASSPASATPSYNEQFF
TGTGCCAGCTCACCAGCATCGGCGACGCCCTCCTACAATGAGCAGTTCTTC
>TRBJ2-3|.|.|TRBV5-6
CASSLWGRGTDTQYF
TGTGCCAGCAGCTTGTGGGGCAGGGGAACAGATACGCAGTATTTT
>TRBJ2-1|TRBD2|.|TRBV5-6
CASSFGTSAYNEQFF
TGTGCCAGCAGCTTCGGGACTAGCGCATACAATGAGCAGTTCTTC
>TRBJ1-2|.|.|TRBV5-1
CASSRDGVTYGYTF
TGCGCCAGCAGTCGGGACGGTGTTACATATGGCTACACCTTC
>TRBJ2-7|.|.|TRBV19
CASSIMDEQYF
TGTGCCAGTAGTATTATGGACGAGCAGTACTTC
>TRBJ1-5|.|.|TRBV19
CASSSTRAKGQPQHF
TGTGCCAGTAGTTCCACCAGGGCCAAGGGTCAGCCCCAGCATTTT
>TRBJ2-2|TRBD1|.|TRBV5-1
CASKSWTGGTGELFF
TGCGCCTCAAAGTCTTGGACAGGTGGCACCGGGGAGCTGTTTTTT
>TRBJ1-2|TRBD1|.|TRBV11-2
CASSSTGAGYGYTF
TGTGCCAGCAGCTCCACAGGGGCTGGCTATGGCTACACCTTC
>TRBJ2-5|TRBD2|.|TRBV4-1
CASSQLGLAGVETQYF
TGCGCCAGCAGCCAATTGGGACTAGCGGGAGTAGAGACCCAGTACTTC
>TRBJ2-3|.|.|TRBV9
CASSVGADTQYF
TGTGCCAGCAGCGTAGGAGCAGATACGCAGTATTTT
>TRBJ2-5|.|once|TRBV7-7
CASSLADQETQYF
TGTGCTAGCAGCTTAGCCGACCAAGAGACCCAGTACTTC
>TRBJ2-7|.|.|TRBV19
CASSIGGSLPYEQYF
TGTGCCAGTAGTATAGGGGGTAGTCTCCCCTACGAGCAGTACTTC
>TRBJ2-5|.|.|TRBV9
CASSVKQGWETQYF
TGTGCCAGCAGCGTAAAACAGGGTTGGGAGACCCAGTACTTC
>TRBJ1-5|.|.|TRBV6-5
CASSFSPNQPQHF
TGTGCCAGCAGTTTTTCACCCAATCAGCCCCAGCATTTT
>TRBJ2-5|TRBD2|.|TRBV7-6
CASSSEREEETQYF
TGTGCCAGCAGCTCCGAGCGGGAGGAAGAGACCCAGTACTTC
>TRBJ2-6|TRBD2|.|TRBV9
CASSVGGLAGRSGANVLTF
TGTGCCAGCAGCGTAGGGGGACTAGCGGGAAGGTCTGGGGCCAACGTCCTGACTTTC
>TRBJ2-7|.|.|TRBV28
CASSLTYEQYF
TGTGCCAGCAGCCTAACCTACGAGCAGTACTTC
>TRBJ1-1|TRBD1|once|TRBV7-3
CASSLRSGGNTEAFF
TGTGCCAGCAGCTTACGGTCAGGGGGCAACACTGAAGCTTTCTTT
>TRBJ2-5|.|.|TRBV5-4
CASSYGTEETQYF
TGTGCCAGCAGCTATGGGACGGAAGAGACCCAGTACTTC
>TRBJ2-3|TRBD2|.|TRBV6-5
CASSNGLAEDTQYF
TGTGCCAGCAGTAATGGACTAGCGGAGGATACGCAGTATTTT
>TRBJ2-7|TRBD2|.|TRBV14
CASRPPGTSGSYEQYF
TGTGCCAGCAGGCCGCCGGGGACTAGCGGGAGCTACGAGCAGTACTTC
>TRBJ2-1|.|.|TRBV18
CASSPPGDTYNEQFF
TGTGCCAGCTCACCACCGGGCGATACCTACAATGAGCAGTTCTTC
>TRBJ2-6|.|.|TRBV7-6
CASSPSVTYGANVLTF
TGTGCCAGCAGCCCCAGTGTGACTTATGGGGCCAACGTCCTGACTTTC
>TRBJ2-7|.|once|TRBV23-1
CASSHQGPTRSYEQYF
TGCGCCAGCAGTCATCAGGGTCCCACCAGAAGCTACGAGCAGTACTTC
>TRBJ2-5|.|.|TRBV18
CASSKDRLPQETQYF
TGTGCCAGCTCCAAAGACAGGTTGCCTCAAGAGACCCAGTACTTC
>TRBJ2-7|.|.|TRBV18
CASSPTQEGEQYF
TGTGCCAGCTCACCGACGCAAGAGGGGGAGCAGTACTTC
>TRBJ2-3|TRBD2|.|TRBV9
CASSVSAGGVDTQYF
TGTGCCAGCAGCGTATCGGCGGGAGGGGTAGATACGCAGTATTTT
>TRBJ2-7|.|.|TRBV7-7
CASSLNGNSYEQYF
TGTGCTAGCAGCTTAAACGGTAATTCCTACGAGCAGTACTTC
>TRBJ2-7|.|.|TRBV29-1
CSATGTVTDEQYF
TGCAGCGCCACCGGGACTGTGACCGACGAGCAGTACTTC
>TRBJ2-7|TRBD1|.|TRBV28
CASRGPRVNRGTTEQYF
TGTGCCAGCAGGGGGCCGCGGGTAAACAGGGGGACCACCGAGCAGTACTTC
>TRBJ2-3|.|.|TRBV25-1
CASSWGGIHTDTQYF
TGTGCCAGCAGTTGGGGCGGGATCCACACAGATACGCAGTATTTT
>TRBJ2-7|.|.|TRBV5-6
CASSLGGLEQYF
TGTGCCAGCAGCTTAGGGGGGCTCGAGCAGTACTTC
>TRBJ2-1|TRBD2|.|TRBV30
CAWSNSGRINEQFF
TGTGCCTGGAGTAACAGCGGGAGGATCAATGAGCAGTTCTTC
>TRBJ1-3|TRBD1|.|TRBV6-1
CASRKGTGSGNTIYF
TGTGCCAGCAGGAAAGGGACAGGTTCTGGAAACACCATATATTTT
>TRBJ2-7|.|.|TRBV4-1
CASSPTQGRVDEQYF
TGCGCCAGCAGCCCGACCCAAGGCAGGGTCGACGAGCAGTACTTC
>TRBJ1-4|.|.|TRBV28
CASSLPTANEKLFF
TGTGCCAGCAGTTTGCCAACAGCGAACGAAAAACTGTTTTTT
>TRBJ2-3|.|.|TRBV7-9
CASSLSDGRYTDTQYF
TGTGCCAGCAGCTTATCCGATGGACGGTACACAGATACGCAGTATTTT
>TRBJ1-5|.|.|TRBV5-4
CATRGTQHF
TGTGCCACCCGTGGAACCCAGCATTTT